This T cell receptor (beta chain) appears in the sequencing data of a study of regulatory T cells in long-lasting Graves disease. Study results and caveats: Thyroid tissue went unstudied; only peripheral blood was examined.

V lost 6 bases and J lost 5; bases outside the gene matches: 9. The CDR3 loop spans 16 amino acids. As to time point: newly diagnosed GD, antithyroid drugs for less than 3 months. RNA isolated from PBMCs was used to make the TCR library. Diagnoses of Graves' disease were made by American Thyroid Association guidelines. Arm-PCR of CDR3 regions and iRepertoire HTBI primers were the basis on which TCR beta libraries were built. MiXCR was run by TCRdb on the multiplex PCR reads, yielding one entry per CDR3 protein. Among some 400,000 distinct CDR3 sequences listed, 15% were seen once. To note about this clonotype: The antigen is not known.

These sequences were also reported in another study, on T cells in Graves' hyperthyroidism and ophthalmopathy. As that report states: The HTBI set primed first-round TCR CDR3 RT-PCR.

The source of this sequence is a woman aged 25 to 39 with Graves disease. V usage is TRBV12-3 or TRBV12-4 and J usage is TRBJ2-5; 13 bases agree with TRBD2. Sequences were derived from peripheral blood mononuclear cells (PBMCs), sampled at new diagnosis, from a patient treated with antithyroid drugs. CDR3 nucleotide sequence: TGTGCCAGCAGACCACTAGCGGGAGGGCCCGAGGAGACCCAGTACTTC. Amino acid sequence: CASRPLAGGPEETQYF.